Detailed here is one TCR beta chain. Its antigen is undetermined. This specimen belongs to a study of T cells in tuberculosis. Study at large: The T cells targeted glucose monomycolate, a mycobacterial lipid, via CD1B. IGRA-negative adolescents, IGRA-positive adolescents with latent tuberculosis and adults with active tuberculosis formed this South African cohort. Findings of the study overall: The TCR-beta difference was not significant; alpha differences partly reflected length.

Tuberculin skin test and IGRA determined adolescents' latent tuberculosis status at entry. Trimming took 0 bases from V and 2 from J, leaving 20 bases between them. Germline lookup yields CDR1 LGHNT and CDR2 FRNRAP. The CDR3 consists of 18 residues. Assay: immunoSEQ multiplex PCR; the TCRdb copy retains only in-frame clones and omits some. The sample lists more than 30,000 clones; around 93% were seen once. Specimen: PBMCs. The TCR was taken from a donor under 30 with latent tuberculosis or without tuberculosis infection. Some clones in this sample may be carry-over from other donors' samples. V gene TRBV12-5 combines with J gene TRBJ2-7; the D gene is possibly TRBD1 (6 bases). The CDR3 sequence is CASGLVGAWGTSTYEQYF. Written as DNA, the CDR3 is TGTGCTAGTGGTTTGGTAGGGGCCTGGGGGACAAGCACCTACGAGCAGTACTTC.